The 32 T cell receptor beta chains below were found in one sample sequenced in a study of control samples from healthy donors and cancer patients (TCRdb year 2020). Receptor amplification or capture employed the immunoSEQ multiplex PCR assay. The immuneACCESS repertoire file appears here via TCRdb, limited to in-frame rearrangements. These files lack a portion of the clones; in checked studies, under half of the deficit traces to unresolved V genes, and the cause of the others is not known. The sample data list roughly 100,000 clones, and 83% of these were observed just once. The top ten hold approximately 13% of the sample. The sequencing input was blood. Receptors originate from a woman in her 50s in good health.

This sequence joins TRBV19 and TRBJ1-4; D not resolved. CDR1 and CDR2 (germline): LNHDA, SQIVND (reference sequence). CDR3 size: 18 residues. V was trimmed by 7 bases and J by 1 base, leaving 22 bases between them. The CDR3: CASTNGQGRSRTNEKLFF. The CDR3 nucleotides are TGTGCCAGTACCAACGGCCAAGGGAGGTCCCGAACTAATGAAAAACTGTTTTTT.

Only one count was recorded for this clone. This chain links TRBV19 with TRBJ1-2; the match to TRBD1 covers 7 bases. The V segment lost 6 bases and the J segment 2 bases; nucleotides outside the gene matches: 12. Germline CDR1 LNHDA, CDR2 SQIVND (reference sequence). The length of the CDR3 is 16 residues. CDR3 DNA: TGTGCCAGTAGCTTCCCTCCGGGACAGCGAAACTATGGCTACACCTTC. This codes for CASSFPPGQRNYGYTF.

V gene TRBV28 combines with J gene TRBJ1-1; D ambiguous. Germline CDR1 is MDHEN and CDR2 is SYDVKM. CDR3 length: 12 residues. Trimming took off 3 bases at V and 5 bases at J, with 7 bases between the two ends. CDR3 residues: CASSFGWTEAFF. As DNA, the CDR3 is TGTGCCAGCAGTTTTGGGTGGACTGAAGCTTTCTTT. Variable domain in full (rest from reference TRBV28 and TRBJ1-1): DVKVTQSSRYLVKRTGEKVFLECVQDMDHENMFWYRQDPGLGLRLIYFSYDVKMKEKGDIPEGYSVSREKKERFSLILESASTNQTSMYLCASSFGWTEAFFGQGTRLTVV.

This clone turned up a few times. The J gene is TRBJ2-7, the V gene TRBV19; D perhaps matches TRBD2 (5 bases). The V and J ends lost 5 bases and 5 bases respectively, with 16 bases between them. CDR1 and CDR2 (germline): LNHDA, SQIVND (reference sequence). The CDR3 has 14 residues. The CDR3 loop reads CASSLGLGLNEQYF. The CDR3 DNA reads TGTGCCAGTAGTTTAGGACTTGGCCTCAACGAGCAGTACTTC.

The rearrangement uses TRBV27 and TRBJ2-3, with TRBD2 identical over 8 bases. The CDR3 length is 13 residues. Per germline, CDR1 MNHEY and CDR2 SMNVEV (reference sequence). Trimming at V came to 5 bases and at J to 6 bases, leaving 4 bases not matched to a gene. CDR3 residues: CASSGTSGDTQYF. The CDR3 bases are TGTGCCAGCAGTGGGACTAGTGGCGATACGCAGTATTTT.

This rearrangement joins TRBV25-1 to TRBJ1-3; 7 nucleotides agree with TRBD1. Trimming cost V 5 bases and J 4 bases; bases outside gene matches: 2. The CDR3 sequence is 13 residues long. In germline, CDR1 is MGHDK, CDR2 SYGVNS. As DNA, the CDR3 is TGTGCCAGCAGTAAGGGACAGGGAAACACCATATATTTT. The encoded protein is CASSKGQGNTIYF.

The chain carries TRBV23-1 and TRBJ2-1, with 8 bases matching TRBD2. TRBV23-1 is sorted into the ORF group, with uncertain function. CDR3 size: 17 residues. In nucleotides, the CDR3 is TGCCCCCGCAGTCAATCACCCGGGGGGGGGCCCTACAATGAGCAGTTCTTC. Translating gives CPRSQSPGGGPYNEQFF.

The chain carries TRBV24-1 and TRBJ2-5, with 9 bases matching TRBD2. This CDR3 spans 14 amino acids. CDR1 is KGHDR, CDR2 SFDVKD, per germline. Unmatched junction bases numbered 11, after V lost 10 bases and J lost 6 bases. CDR3 sequence: CATSQREVSQTQYF. CDR3 nucleotide sequence: TGTGCCACAAGCCAGCGGGAGGTCTCCCAGACCCAGTACTTC.

The chain recombines TRBV12-3 or TRBV12-4 with TRBJ2-5, with D uncertain. The CDR3 loop spans 13 amino acids. With 5 bases removed from V and 3 bases from J, the gap between germline ends came to 10 bases. This chain's CDR3 is CASSEQVEETQYF. Here the CDR3 DNA reads TGTGCCAGCAGTGAGCAGGTCGAAGAGACCCAGTACTTC.

J is TRBJ1-4 and V is TRBV9; the D gene is possibly TRBD1 (5 bases). Trimming took off 3 bases at V and 4 bases at J, with 10 bases between the two ends. Germline V gene lookup returns CDR1 SGDLS and CDR2 YYNGEE. The CDR3 has 14 residues. CDR3 region: CASSGGPYNEKLFF. CDR3 DNA: TGTGCCAGCAGCGGGGGCCCGTATAATGAAAAACTGTTTTTT.

J is TRBJ1-5 and V is TRBV19; D may be TRBD1 (5 bases). V lost 3 bases and J 0 bases, leaving 9 bases between the germline ends. The germline gives CDR1 LNHDA, CDR2 SQIVND (reference sequence). The CDR3 is 15 residues long. The CDR3 region has the DNA TGTGCCAGTAGTATTGGGACCAGTAGCAATCAGCCCCAGCATTTT. This sequence encodes CASSIGTSSNQPQHF.

The rearrangement joins TRBV24-1 to TRBJ2-7; 9 nucleotides agree with TRBD1. This CDR3 contains 15 residues. With 5 bases clipped from V and 2 bases from J, the junction kept 6 bases outside the gene matches. Germline values: CDR1 KGHDR, CDR2 SFDVKD. Here the CDR3 DNA reads TGTGCCACCAGTGGTGGACAGGGGTACACCTACGAGCAGTACTTC. This sequence encodes CATSGGQGYTYEQYF.

The chain combines TRBV7-3 with TRBJ2-1; tentatively, D is TRBD1 or TRBD2 (5 bases each). The V and J ends lost 4 bases and 5 bases respectively, with 9 bases between them. The germline V gene encodes CDR1 SGHTA and CDR2 FQGTGA. The CDR3 has 13 residues. The CDR3 sequence: CASSSGPNNEQFF. The CDR3 bases are TGTGCCAGCAGCTCGGGACCAAACAATGAGCAGTTCTTC.

The chain has TRBV13 and TRBJ2-3, with D possibly called TRBD1 or TRBD2 (5 bases each). Per the germline V gene, CDR1 is PRHDT and CDR2 is FYEKMQ (reference sequence). Trimming stripped 1 base from V and 0 bases from J, with 14 bases between. The CDR3 extends over 17 amino acids. CDR3 amino acids: CASSLAGRDLSTDTQYF. CDR3 coding DNA: TGTGCCAGCAGCTTAGCGGGACGCGACCTGAGCACAGATACGCAGTATTTT. The complete variable domain, with remaining parts taken from reference TRBV13 and TRBJ2-3, reads AAGVIQSPRHLIKEKRETATLKCYPIPRHDTVYWYQQGPGQDPQFLISFYEKMQSDKGSIPDRFSAQQFSDYHSELNMSSLELGDSALYFCASSLAGRDLSTDTQYFGPGTRLTVL.

This clone appeared once. V is TRBV6-2 or TRBV6-3 and J is TRBJ2-3; possibly TRBD2 for D (6 bases). CDR3 length: 14 residues. Trimming removed 5 bases at V and 4 bases at J, with 13 bases between. The germline V gene has CDR1 MNHEY and CDR2 SVGEGT. The CDR3 DNA reads TGTGCCAGCAGTCCCGGGACTTCAGCAGATACGCAGTATTTT. It translates to CASSPGTSADTQYF.

The chain recombines TRBV6-6 with TRBJ1-4, with D uncertain. V dropped 2 bases and J dropped 4 bases, with 8 bases sitting between them. Germline V gene data show CDR1 as MNHNY and CDR2 as SVGAGI (reference sequence). The CDR3 contains 14 residues. The CDR3 spells CASSYDQVNEKLFF. In DNA, the CDR3 is TGTGCCAGCAGTTACGACCAGGTTAATGAAAAACTGTTTTTT.

This clone turned up a few times. The chain uses TRBV11-2 and TRBJ1-1, with D perhaps TRBD1 (5 bases). Trimming took off 0 bases at V and 4 bases at J, with 9 bases between the two ends. The germline CDR1 and CDR2 sequences are SGHAT and FQNNGV. The length of the CDR3 is 14 residues. This CDR3 is CASSLDRDSTEAFF. CDR3 nucleotide sequence: TGTGCCAGCAGCTTAGACCGGGACTCCACTGAAGCTTTCTTT.

This chain joins TRBV14 and TRBJ1-1; D is possibly TRBD1 (6 bases). Germline values: CDR1 SGHDN, CDR2 FVKESK. Trimming pared 4 bases from V and 4 bases from J, leaving 16 bases between. The CDR3 runs 15 residues. CDR3 coding DNA: TGTGCCAGCAGCCCCCAGGGGAAGGGAAGCACTGAAGCTTTCTTT. It is translated as CASSPQGKGSTEAFF.

This rearrangement joins TRBV27 to TRBJ2-2, with D perhaps matching TRBD2 (6 bases). V lost 3 bases to trimming and J lost 2 bases, with 10 bases between them. The CDR3 has 15 residues. Germline-derived CDR1 and CDR2 are MNHEY and SMNVEV (reference sequence). The CDR3 coding sequence is TGTGCCAGCAGTTTCGGGGGTACAAACACCGGGGAGCTGTTTTTT. It yields the protein CASSFGGTNTGELFF.

V is TRBV7-9 and J is TRBJ2-7; possibly TRBD1 for D (5 bases). CDR3 size: 14 residues. Germline V gene sequence: CDR1 SEHNR, CDR2 FQNEAQ (reference sequence). The V end was cut by 0 bases, the J end by 4 bases, with 10 bases between. CDR3 region: CASSLARVPYEQYF. CDR3 in DNA: TGTGCCAGCAGCTTAGCCAGGGTGCCATACGAGCAGTACTTC.

The chain couples TRBV30 to TRBJ1-5, with D hard to call. The CDR3 has 14 amino acids. Trimming removed 1 base from V and 0 bases from J, with 7 bases in between. Per germline, CDR1 GTSNPN and CDR2 SVGIG (reference sequence). The CDR3, as DNA: TGTGCCTGGAGTGAGGGCCGTAGCAATCAGCCCCAGCATTTT. Translated: CAWSEGRSNQPQHF.

The J gene is TRBJ1-1, the V gene TRBV30, with TRBD1 matching 7 bases. The trim removed 2 bases at V and 3 bases at J, leaving 3 bases unmatched. The CDR3 is 13 residues long. Germline-derived CDR1 and CDR2 are GTSNPN and SVGIG (reference sequence). The CDR3 sequence: CAWSTGEDTEAFF. CDR3 sequence (DNA): TGTGCCTGGAGTACAGGGGAGGACACTGAAGCTTTCTTT.

This clone was counted a single time. The rearrangement uses TRBV5-4 and TRBJ2-3, with TRBD2 identical over 7 bases. Germline trimming cut 4 bases from V and 3 bases from J; bases unmatched to any gene: 11. This CDR3 has 16 residues. The germline V gene encodes CDR1 SGHNT and CDR2 YYREEE (reference sequence). CDR3 sequence: CASSLGPSGETDTQYF. For the CDR3, the DNA is TGTGCCAGCAGCCTGGGTCCTAGCGGAGAGACAGATACGCAGTATTTT.

The genes are TRBV7-2 and TRBJ2-1, with 10 bases fitting TRBD2. The length of the CDR3 is 18 residues. The germline CDR1 and CDR2 sequences are SGHTA and FQGNSA. The trim removed 5 bases at V and 5 bases at J, leaving 15 bases unmatched. CDR3 loop: CASSHANTSGVFNNEQFF. CDR3 nucleotide sequence: TGTGCCAGCAGCCATGCCAATACTAGCGGGGTATTTAACAATGAGCAGTTCTTC.

The rearrangement joins TRBV12-3 or TRBV12-4 to TRBJ2-7; D gene ambiguous. The CDR3 sequence is 12 residues long. Trimming shortened V by 2 bases and J by 6 bases, and 8 bases separated the two germline ends. Here the CDR3 DNA reads TGTGCCAGCAGTTTACACCCCGGCGAGCAGTACTTC. Translating it yields CASSLHPGEQYF.

The rearrangement links TRBV5-6 to TRBJ1-2; tentative D call: TRBD1 (5 bases). V lost 0 bases to trimming and J lost 4 bases, with 13 bases between them. The CDR3 has 15 amino acids. Germline V CDR1 and CDR2: SGHDT, YYEEEE. Here the CDR3 DNA reads TGTGCCAGCAGCTTGGCCGGGACCTTTTTCTATGGCTACACCTTC. Residues: CASSLAGTFFYGYTF.

This chain links TRBV4-3 with TRBJ1-1, with 7 bases lining up with TRBD1. The length of the CDR3 is 16 residues. V was clipped by 1 base and J by 0 bases; unmatched bases: 5. Per the germline V gene, CDR1 is LGHNA and CDR2 is YSLEER. The CDR3 region has the DNA TGCGCCAGCAGCCAAGGGGGGGGACAGATGAACACTGAAGCTTTCTTT. Its protein is CASSQGGGQMNTEAFF.

The J gene is TRBJ1-4, the V gene TRBV28; TRBD1 is a possible D gene (5 bases). Germline V lookup: CDR1 MDHEN, CDR2 SYDVKM. Trimming took 3 bases from V and 5 from J, leaving 13 bases between them. The CDR3 totals 15 residues. The CDR3 is CASSLLGPGNEKLFF. DNA for the CDR3: TGTGCCAGCAGTTTGCTGGGGCCAGGGAATGAAAAACTGTTTTTT.

DNA for the CDR3: TGCGCCAGCAGCTTGGGGATGACAGGGACCTACGAGCAGTACTTC. Translation: CASSLGMTGTYEQYF. This sequence joins TRBV5-1 and TRBJ2-7, with 7 bases that match TRBD1. The CDR3 covers 15 residues. With 0 bases clipped from V and 2 bases from J, the junction kept 5 bases outside the gene matches. Germline values: CDR1 SGHRS, CDR2 YFSETQ.

This clone appeared a single time. The chain carries TRBV20-1 and TRBJ2-3; D remains unclear. Germline V gene data show CDR1 as DFQATT and CDR2 as SNEGSKA (reference sequence). The V and J ends lost 5 bases and 2 bases respectively, with 5 bases between them. CDR3 length: 11 amino acids. CDR3 DNA sequence: TGCAGTGCTCCGATCACAGATACGCAGTATTTT. Translating it yields CSAPITDTQYF.

The chain joins TRBV24-1 to TRBJ1-5; the D is unclear. CDR3 length: 15 residues. The V end lost 4 bases, the J end lost 7 bases, and 16 bases lay between the germline ends. Per the germline V gene, CDR1 is KGHDR and CDR2 is SFDVKD. CDR3 residues: CATSDVTAVHQPQHF. In DNA form, the CDR3 reads TGTGCCACCAGTGACGTCACAGCGGTCCACCAGCCCCAGCATTTT.

The rearrangement links TRBV7-9 to TRBJ1-3; unclear D gene. V gave up 4 bases and J gave up 4 bases, with 11 bases separating them. Germline CDR1 is SEHNR and CDR2 is FQNEAQ (reference sequence). The CDR3 spans 14 residues. CDR3 sequence: CASSYAGVGNTIYF. The CDR3 DNA is TGTGCCAGCAGCTATGCTGGGGTCGGAAACACCATATATTTT.